This T cell receptor beta chain was sequenced during a study of T cell responses to AZD1222 COVID-19 vaccine. The assay was immunoSEQ multiplex PCR, and TCRdb's table has in-frame clones only and misses some. This sample has about 120,000 clones; around nine tenths occur once, and the top ten carry roughly 1.6%. Notes on the study in general: Two AZD1222 administrations were followed by greater Spike-specific TCR breadth and depth. Just a handful of people given AZD1222 tested seropositive at baseline. With dominance at 160-218 and 743-854, vaccine-associated CD4 TCRs spanned spike.

Second doses at about 4 or about 12 weeks were pooled. In the case of this clone: What it binds is unknown.

Sequenced material: peripheral blood, taken 28 days after the second AZD1222 dose. This TCR came from an adult who received the AZD1222 COVID-19 vaccine.

The CDR3 region is CASSLKGLAGFYEQYF. CDR3 in DNA: TGTGCCAGCAGCCTCAAGGGGCTAGCGGGATTTTACGAGCAGTACTTC. The chain employs TRBV2 and TRBJ2-7, with 9 bases aligning to TRBD2. J was trimmed by 4 bases and V by 6 bases; bases with no gene match: 13. The germline CDR1 and CDR2 sequences are SNHLY and FYNNEI. This CDR3 spans 16 amino acids.